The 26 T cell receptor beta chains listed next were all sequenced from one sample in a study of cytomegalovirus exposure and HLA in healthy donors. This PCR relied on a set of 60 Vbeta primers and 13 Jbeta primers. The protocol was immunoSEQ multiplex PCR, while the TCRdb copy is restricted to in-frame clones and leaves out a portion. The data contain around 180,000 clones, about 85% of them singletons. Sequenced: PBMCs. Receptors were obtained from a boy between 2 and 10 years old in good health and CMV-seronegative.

In DNA form, the CDR3 reads TGTGCCAGCAGTCACGGACAGGGGGCGCGGGACACTGAAGCTTTCTTT. Protein: CASSHGQGARDTEAFF. This chain joins TRBV27 and TRBJ1-1, with TRBD1 matching 11 bases. V dropped 5 bases and J dropped 3; count of bases not matched to a gene: 8. CDR3 length: 16 amino acids. Germline V gives CDR1 MNHEY, CDR2 SMNVEV (reference sequence).

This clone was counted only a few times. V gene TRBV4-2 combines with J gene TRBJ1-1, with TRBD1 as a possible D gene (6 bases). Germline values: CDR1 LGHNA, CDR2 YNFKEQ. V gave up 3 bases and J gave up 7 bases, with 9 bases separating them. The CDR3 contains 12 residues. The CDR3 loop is CASSQGGGEAFF. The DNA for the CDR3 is TGTGCCAGCAGCCAGGGAGGGGGTGAAGCTTTCTTT.

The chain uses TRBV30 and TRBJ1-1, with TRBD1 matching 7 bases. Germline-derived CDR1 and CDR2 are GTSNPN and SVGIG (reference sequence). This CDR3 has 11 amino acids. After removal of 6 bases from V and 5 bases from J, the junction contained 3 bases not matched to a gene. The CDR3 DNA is TGTGCCTGTACAGGGGTGACTGAAGCTTTCTTT. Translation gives CACTGVTEAFF.

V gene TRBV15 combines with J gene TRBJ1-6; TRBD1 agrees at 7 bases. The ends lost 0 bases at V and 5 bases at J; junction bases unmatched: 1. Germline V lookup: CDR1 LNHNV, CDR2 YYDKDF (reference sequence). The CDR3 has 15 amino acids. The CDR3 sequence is CATSRDQGDNSPLHF. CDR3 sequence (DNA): TGTGCCACCAGCAGAGATCAGGGGGATAATTCACCCCTCCACTTT.

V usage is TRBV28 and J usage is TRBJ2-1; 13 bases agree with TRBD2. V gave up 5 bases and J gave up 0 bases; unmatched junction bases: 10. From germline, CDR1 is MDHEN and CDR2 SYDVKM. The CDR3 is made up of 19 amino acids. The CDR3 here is CASSPDKGLAGISYNEQFF. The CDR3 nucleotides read TGTGCCAGCAGTCCCGACAAGGGACTAGCGGGAATCTCCTACAATGAGCAGTTCTTC.

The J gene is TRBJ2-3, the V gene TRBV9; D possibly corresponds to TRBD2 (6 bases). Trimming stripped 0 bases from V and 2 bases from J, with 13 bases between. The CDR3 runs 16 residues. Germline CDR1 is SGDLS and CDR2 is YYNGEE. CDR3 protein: CASSVGAGPFTDTQYF. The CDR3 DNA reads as TGTGCCAGCAGCGTAGGGGCGGGGCCTTTCACAGATACGCAGTATTTT.

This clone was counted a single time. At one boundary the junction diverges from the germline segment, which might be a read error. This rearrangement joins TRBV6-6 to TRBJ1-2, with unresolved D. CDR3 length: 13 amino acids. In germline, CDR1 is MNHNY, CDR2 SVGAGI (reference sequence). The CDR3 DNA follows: TGTGCCAGCAGTCCCAGCGGAAGGTATGGCTACCCCTTC. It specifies CASSPSGRYGYPF.

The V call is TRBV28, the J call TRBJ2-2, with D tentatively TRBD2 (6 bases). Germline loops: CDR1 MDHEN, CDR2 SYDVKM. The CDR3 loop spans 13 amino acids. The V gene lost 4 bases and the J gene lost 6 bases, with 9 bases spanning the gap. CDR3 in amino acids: CASSYGSPGELFF. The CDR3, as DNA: TGTGCCAGCAGTTACGGGAGTCCCGGGGAGCTGTTTTTT.

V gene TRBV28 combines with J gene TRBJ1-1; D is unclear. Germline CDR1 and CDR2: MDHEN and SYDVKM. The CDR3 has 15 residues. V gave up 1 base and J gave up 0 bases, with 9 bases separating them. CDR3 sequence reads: CASSLLRPMNTEAFF. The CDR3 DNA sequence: TGTGCCAGCAGTTTATTGCGGCCTATGAACACTGAAGCTTTCTTT.

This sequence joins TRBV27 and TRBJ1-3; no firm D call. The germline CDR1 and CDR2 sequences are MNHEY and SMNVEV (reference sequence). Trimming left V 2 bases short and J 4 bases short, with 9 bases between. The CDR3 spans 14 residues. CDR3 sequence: CASSLSGPGNTIYF. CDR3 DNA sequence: TGTGCCAGCAGTTTAAGTGGCCCGGGAAACACCATATATTTT.

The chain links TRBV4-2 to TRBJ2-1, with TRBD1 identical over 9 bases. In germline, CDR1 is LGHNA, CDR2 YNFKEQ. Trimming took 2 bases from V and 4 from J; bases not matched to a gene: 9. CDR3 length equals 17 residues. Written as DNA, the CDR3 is TGTGCCAGCAGCCAATATCCGGGACAGGGCAATTACAATGAGCAGTTCTTC. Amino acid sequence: CASSQYPGQGNYNEQFF.

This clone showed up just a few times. The CDR3 here is CASSAPNVQDTEAFF. In DNA, the CDR3 is TGTGCCAGCAGTGCCCCGAATGTACAGGACACTGAAGCTTTCTTT. The gene calls are TRBV28 and TRBJ1-1; weak D call: TRBD1 (5 bases). V was clipped by 5 bases and J by 3 bases, with 16 bases between them. The CDR3 is 15 residues long. Germline lookup yields CDR1 MDHEN and CDR2 SYDVKM.

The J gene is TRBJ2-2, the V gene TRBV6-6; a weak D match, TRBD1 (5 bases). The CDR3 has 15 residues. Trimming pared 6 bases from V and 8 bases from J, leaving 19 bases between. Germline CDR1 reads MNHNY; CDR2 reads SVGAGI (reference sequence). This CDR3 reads CASSTNRIGFGELFF. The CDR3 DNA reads TGTGCCAGCAGCACGAACAGGATTGGTTTTGGGGAGCTGTTTTTT.

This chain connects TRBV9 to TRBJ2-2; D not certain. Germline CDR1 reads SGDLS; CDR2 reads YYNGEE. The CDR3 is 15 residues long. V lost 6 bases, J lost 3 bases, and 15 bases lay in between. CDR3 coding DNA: TGTGCCAGCACCTTAGACCCCCTAGACACCGGGGAGCTGTTTTTT. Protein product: CASTLDPLDTGELFF. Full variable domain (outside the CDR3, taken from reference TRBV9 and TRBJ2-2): DSGVTQTPKHLITATGQRVTLRCSPRSGDLSVYWYQQSLDQGLQFLIQYYNGEERAKGNILERFSAQQFPDLHSELNLSSLELGDSALYFCASTLDPLDTGELFFGEGSRLTVL.

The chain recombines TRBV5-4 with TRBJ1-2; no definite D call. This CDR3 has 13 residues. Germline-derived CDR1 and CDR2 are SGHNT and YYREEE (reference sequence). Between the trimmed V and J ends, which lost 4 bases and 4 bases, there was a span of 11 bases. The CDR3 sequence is CASSGGGRYGYTF. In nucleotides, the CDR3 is TGTGCCAGCAGCGGTGGAGGTCGCTATGGCTACACCTTC. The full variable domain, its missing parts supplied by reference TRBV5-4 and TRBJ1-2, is ETGVTQSPTHLIKTRGQQVTLRCSSQSGHNTVSWYQQALGQGPQFIFQYYREEENGRGNFPPRFSGLQFPNYSSELNVNALELDDSALYLCASSGGGRYGYTFGSGTRLTVV.

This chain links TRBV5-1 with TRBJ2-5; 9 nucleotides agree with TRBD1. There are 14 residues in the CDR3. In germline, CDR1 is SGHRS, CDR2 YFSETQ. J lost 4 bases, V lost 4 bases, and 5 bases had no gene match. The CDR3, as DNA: TGCGCCAGCAGCCAGGACAGGGGAAGAGAGACCCAGTACTTC. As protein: CASSQDRGRETQYF.

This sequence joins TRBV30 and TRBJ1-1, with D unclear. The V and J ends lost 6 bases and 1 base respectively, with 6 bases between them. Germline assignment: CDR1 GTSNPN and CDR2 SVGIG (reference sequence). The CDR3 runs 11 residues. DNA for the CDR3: TGTGCCTGCGGGTGGAACACTGAAGCTTTCTTT. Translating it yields CACGWNTEAFF. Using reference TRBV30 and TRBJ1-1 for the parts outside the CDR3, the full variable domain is SQTIHQWPATLVQPVGSPLSLECTVEGTSNPNLYWYRQAAGRGLQLLFYSVGIGQISSEVPQNLSASRPQDRQFILSSKKLLLSDSGFYLCACGWNTEAFFGQGTRLTVV.

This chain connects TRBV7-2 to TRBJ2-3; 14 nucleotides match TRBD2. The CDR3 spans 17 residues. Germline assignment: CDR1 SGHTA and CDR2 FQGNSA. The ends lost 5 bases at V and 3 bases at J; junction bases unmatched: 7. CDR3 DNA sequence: TGTGCCAGCAGCCCCTGGACTAGCGGGAGGAATACAGATACGCAGTATTTT. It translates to CASSPWTSGRNTDTQYF.

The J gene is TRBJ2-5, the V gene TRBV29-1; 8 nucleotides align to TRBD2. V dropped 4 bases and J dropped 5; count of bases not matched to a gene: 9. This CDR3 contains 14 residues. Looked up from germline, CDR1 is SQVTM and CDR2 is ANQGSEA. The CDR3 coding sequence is TGCAGCGTTGTTCGGAGCGGGAGTGGGGAGACCCAGTACTTC. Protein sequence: CSVVRSGSGETQYF.

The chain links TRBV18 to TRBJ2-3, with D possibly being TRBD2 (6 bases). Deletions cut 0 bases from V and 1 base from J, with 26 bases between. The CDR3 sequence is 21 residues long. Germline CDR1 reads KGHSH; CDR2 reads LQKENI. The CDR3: CASSPPSRGSGSKSRTDTQYF. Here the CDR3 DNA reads TGTGCCAGCTCACCACCGTCTCGAGGGAGCGGGTCTAAGAGCCGCACAGATACGCAGTATTTT.

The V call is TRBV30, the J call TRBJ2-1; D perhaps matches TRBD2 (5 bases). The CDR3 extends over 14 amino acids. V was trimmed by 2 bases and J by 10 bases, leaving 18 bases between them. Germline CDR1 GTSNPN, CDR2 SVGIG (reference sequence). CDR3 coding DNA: TGTGCCTGGAGTTTGGGCGGGCACCCCAGAGAGCAGTTCTTC. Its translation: CAWSLGGHPREQFF.

CDR3 nucleotide sequence: TGTGCCAGCAGCTTTTCAGGGGAGGGCTACACCTTC. It yields the protein CASSFSGEGYTF. The chain combines TRBV5-8 with TRBJ1-2; maybe TRBD1 (6 bases). The CDR3 loop spans 12 amino acids. V lost 2 bases and J 8 bases, leaving 10 bases between the germline ends. Germline assignment: CDR1 SGHTS and CDR2 YDEGEE.

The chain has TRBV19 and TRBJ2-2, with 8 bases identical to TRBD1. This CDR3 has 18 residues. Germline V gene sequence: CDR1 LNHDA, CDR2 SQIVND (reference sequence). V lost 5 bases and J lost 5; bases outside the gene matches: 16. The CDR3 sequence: CASSLWTIRTGMTGELFF. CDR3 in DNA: TGTGCCAGTAGTTTGTGGACGATCCGGACAGGGATGACCGGGGAGCTGTTTTTT.

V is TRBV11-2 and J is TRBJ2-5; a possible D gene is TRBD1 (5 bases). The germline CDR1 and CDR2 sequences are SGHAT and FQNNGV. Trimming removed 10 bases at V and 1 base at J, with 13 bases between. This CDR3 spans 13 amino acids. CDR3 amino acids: CATKDSFQETQYF. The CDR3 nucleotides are TGTGCCACCAAAGACAGCTTCCAAGAGACCCAGTACTTC. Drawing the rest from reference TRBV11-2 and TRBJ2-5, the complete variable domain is EAGVAQSPRYKIIEKRQSVAFWCNPISGHATLYWYQQILGQGPKLLIQFQNNGVVDDSQLPKDRFSAERLKGVDSTLKIQPAKLEDSAVYLCATKDSFQETQYFGPGTRLLVL.

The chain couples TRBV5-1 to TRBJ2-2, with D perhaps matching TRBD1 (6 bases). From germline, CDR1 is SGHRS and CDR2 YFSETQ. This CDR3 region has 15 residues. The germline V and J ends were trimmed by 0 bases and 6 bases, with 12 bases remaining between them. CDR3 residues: CASSLGGGTPGELFF. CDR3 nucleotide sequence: TGCGCCAGCAGCTTGGGAGGGGGAACCCCCGGGGAGCTGTTTTTT.

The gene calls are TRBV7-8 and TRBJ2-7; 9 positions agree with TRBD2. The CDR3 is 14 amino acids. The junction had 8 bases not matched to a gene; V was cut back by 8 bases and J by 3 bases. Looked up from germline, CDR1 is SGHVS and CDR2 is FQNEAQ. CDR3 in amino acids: CASHSLAGDYEQYF. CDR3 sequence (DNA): TGTGCCAGCCACTCTTTAGCGGGAGACTACGAGCAGTACTTC.